The next 27 T cell receptor beta chains were all read from a single sample in a study of T cell repertoires in cytomegalovirus infection. The antigens of these receptors remain unknown. From the reads, TCRdb called clonotypes with MiXCR, one entry per CDR3 protein. The data contain about half a million distinct CDR3 sequences, roughly a third of them singletons. The sequences come from cultured PBMCs, collected from culture after CMV antigen stimulation. The origin of the receptors is a human donor in good health (CMV status not recorded). Some clones in this sample may be carry-over from other donors' samples.

The chain carries TRBV2 and TRBJ2-2; D is unclear. Looked up from germline, CDR1 is SNHLY and CDR2 is FYNNEI. Trimming removed 7 bases at V and 8 bases at J, with 8 bases between. The CDR3 contains 11 residues. The CDR3 protein is CASNGRGELFF. The CDR3 region has the DNA TGTGCCAGCAACGGACGGGGGGAGCTGTTTTTT.

This clonotype was picked up a small number of times. CDR3 amino acids: CASGRDLRTEAFF. The CDR3, as DNA: TGTGCCAGCGGGAGGGACCTGAGGACTGAAGCTTTCTTT. The chain recombines TRBV6-1 with TRBJ1-1; D may be TRBD1 (5 bases). The CDR3 is 13 amino acids. Germline V gives CDR1 MNHNS, CDR2 SASEGT. Trimming stripped 8 bases from V and 5 bases from J, with 15 bases between.

This chain links TRBV7-2 with TRBJ2-1, with a possible D match to TRBD2 (6 bases). Germline assignment: CDR1 SGHTA and CDR2 FQGNSA. With 3 bases removed from V and 15 bases from J, the gap between germline ends came to 12 bases. The CDR3 length is 11 residues. The CDR3 region is CASSFLGLSFF. CDR3 DNA sequence: TGTGCCAGCAGCTTTTTGGGACTCTCGTTCTTC.

The V and J genes are TRBV12-3 or TRBV12-4 and TRBJ1-2; D call uncertain. CDR3 size: 15 residues. V shed 6 bases and J shed 0 bases, with 14 bases lying between them. The CDR3, as DNA: TGTGCCAGCAGCCCCGGCACGACCACTAACTATGGCTACACCTTC. Its protein is CASSPGTTTNYGYTF.

This clonotype occurred a few times. The V gene is TRBV30, the J gene TRBJ2-1; D is possibly TRBD1 (5 bases). There are 14 residues in the CDR3. From germline, CDR1 is GTSNPN and CDR2 SVGIG (reference sequence). Trimming cost V 7 bases and J 8 bases, with 21 bases left between them. The CDR3, as DNA: TGTGCCTCGACCCCCCAGGGCCCCCGGGATGAGCAGTTCTTC. Translation: CASTPQGPRDEQFF.

V gene TRBV12-3 or TRBV12-4 combines with J gene TRBJ1-1; D is possibly TRBD1 (6 bases). V lost 5 bases to trimming and J lost 1 base, with 11 bases between them. This CDR3 is built from 14 residues. The DNA for the CDR3 is TGTGCCAGCAGTAAGGGACACCAGAACACTGAAGCTTTCTTT. Translating gives CASSKGHQNTEAFF.

This clonotype was seen more than once but under ten times. This chain joins TRBV10-3 and TRBJ2-3, with D uncertain. This CDR3 comprises 12 residues. V lost 8 bases and J lost 4, with 10 bases in between. Germline CDR1 ENHRY, CDR2 SYGVKD. The CDR3 sequence is CAIGPLPDTQYF. In DNA, the CDR3 is TGTGCCATCGGACCCCTCCCAGATACGCAGTATTTT.

The V and J genes are TRBV7-2 and TRBJ2-5; D may correspond to TRBD1 or TRBD2 (5 bases each). Germline CDR1 SGHTA, CDR2 FQGNSA. V shed 1 base and J shed 10 bases, with 16 bases lying between them. The CDR3 runs to 14 residues. Here the CDR3 reads CASSLVRGVEGQYF. For the CDR3, the DNA is TGTGCCAGCAGCTTAGTGCGAGGGGTAGAGGGCCAGTACTTC.

J is TRBJ1-2 and V is TRBV7-2; 11 bases match TRBD1. V was pared by 4 bases and J by 2 bases, with 6 bases of the junction left unmatched. Germline values: CDR1 SGHTA, CDR2 FQGNSA. The CDR3 consists of 16 residues. The chain's CDR3 is CASSSLRTGGNYGYTF. The CDR3 nucleotides are TGTGCCAGCAGCTCTTTGCGGACAGGGGGCAACTATGGCTACACCTTC.

The chain uses TRBV4-1 and TRBJ2-7; D remains unclear. V was pared by 4 bases and J by 0 bases, with 13 bases between. CDR3 size: 15 residues. Germline CDR1 MGHRA, CDR2 YSYEKL. CDR3 amino acids: CASSPGRASSYEQYV. DNA of the CDR3: TGCGCCAGCAGCCCCGGACGGGCCAGCTCCTACGAGCAGTACGTC.

This clonotype was seen a few times. The rearrangement uses TRBV7-2 and TRBJ2-6; 8 bases line up with TRBD2. This CDR3 spans 18 amino acids. The germline V gene has CDR1 SGHTA and CDR2 FQGNSA. The V gene end was trimmed by 2 bases and the J gene end by 0 bases; junction bases not matched to a gene: 6. In DNA, the CDR3 is TGTGCCAGCAGCTTACAAGCGGGAGTACGCTCTGGGGCCAACGTCCTGACTTTC. Its translation: CASSLQAGVRSGANVLTF.

The chain is built from TRBV20-1 and TRBJ2-5; D uncertain. CDR1 is DFQATT and CDR2 is SNEGSKA in the germline V gene (reference sequence). CDR3 length: 10 amino acids. V lost 6 bases, J lost 3 bases, and 5 bases lay in between. The CDR3 coding sequence is TGCAGTGCACGAAAAGAGACCCAGTACTTC. Its protein is CSARKETQYF.

The V and J genes are TRBV2 and TRBJ2-5, with D perhaps being TRBD1 or TRBD2 (5 bases each). CDR1 is SNHLY, CDR2 FYNNEI, per germline. V shed 5 bases and J shed 0 bases, with 10 bases lying between them. The CDR3 loop spans 14 amino acids. The CDR3 protein is CASSTGTNQETQYF. The CDR3 nucleotides are TGTGCCAGCAGTACCGGGACCAACCAAGAGACCCAGTACTTC.

This CDR3 reads CSARRSSTDTQYF. The CDR3 DNA is TGCAGTGCTCGGAGATCTAGCACAGATACGCAGTATTTT. J is TRBJ2-3 and V is TRBV20-1; unclear D gene. The ends were cut back, 5 bases at V and 0 bases at J, with 9 bases in the middle. This CDR3 contains 13 residues. The germline V gene encodes CDR1 DFQATT and CDR2 SNEGSKA (reference sequence).

This rearrangement joins TRBV12-3 or TRBV12-4 to TRBJ2-7, with a weak D call TRBD2 (5 bases). The CDR3 totals 15 residues. The V and J ends lost 4 bases and 2 bases respectively, with 15 bases between them. CDR3 in amino acids: CASSSTGIGTYEQYF. The CDR3 nucleotides read TGTGCCAGCAGTTCGACCGGGATCGGAACCTACGAGCAGTACTTC.

At least ten counts were recorded for this clonotype. The chain carries TRBV7-2 and TRBJ2-5; D perhaps matches TRBD2 (7 bases). CDR1 and CDR2 from the germline V gene are SGHTA and FQGNSA. The CDR3 extends over 16 amino acids. Trimming took 4 bases from V and 7 from J, leaving 22 bases between them. The CDR3 here is CASSSTSGGGGGTQYF. The CDR3 nucleotides read TGTGCCAGCAGCTCCACCTCGGGGGGCGGCGGCGGGACCCAGTACTTC.

This chain connects TRBV12-3 or TRBV12-4 to TRBJ2-3; no firm D call. The germline V and J ends were trimmed by 7 bases and 0 bases, with 23 bases remaining between them. This CDR3 region has 18 residues. CDR3 bases: TGTGCCAGCACCGCCCGCATGGGCCGCCGTGCTAGCACAGATACGCAGTATTTT. It specifies CASTARMGRRASTDTQYF.

The gene calls are TRBV5-1 and TRBJ1-1, with 7 bases matching TRBD1. The germline V gene encodes CDR1 SGHRS and CDR2 YFSETQ. The CDR3 is 16 residues long. Trimming took 0 bases from V and 5 from J; bases not matched to a gene: 10. In DNA, the CDR3 is TGCGCCAGCAGCTTGGGGCACAGGGGCGGGGAGACTGAAGCTTTCTTT. Translation gives CASSLGHRGGETEAFF.

This clonotype was found many times. The chain uses TRBV7-2 and TRBJ1-1, with D maybe TRBD1 (6 bases). V lost 5 bases and J 6 bases, leaving 13 bases between the germline ends. CDR1 and CDR2 from the germline V gene are SGHTA and FQGNSA. The CDR3 has 13 residues. CDR3 region: CASSPGAAAEAFF. Written as DNA, the CDR3 is TGTGCCAGCAGCCCGGGGGCGGCGGCTGAAGCTTTCTTT.

This clonotype was observed a few times. The rearrangement joins TRBV27 to TRBJ2-7; the D is unclear. Germline V gives CDR1 MNHEY, CDR2 SMNVEV (reference sequence). The V end lost 8 bases, the J end lost 0 bases, and 5 bases lay between the germline ends. This CDR3 contains 11 residues. CDR3 sequence: CASASSYEQYF. DNA for the CDR3: TGTGCCAGCGCCAGCTCCTACGAGCAGTACTTC.

This clonotype came up a few times. The chain recombines TRBV20-1 with TRBJ2-3; maybe TRBD1 (6 bases). The CDR3 has 13 residues. The V and J ends lost 1 base and 9 bases respectively, with 14 bases between them. The germline V gene has CDR1 DFQATT and CDR2 SNEGSKA (reference sequence). The CDR3 DNA follows: TGCAGTGCTAGAGTTCCGATGGGGGCCACGCAGTATTTT. It encodes CSARVPMGATQYF.

This rearrangement joins TRBV27 to TRBJ2-1, with 8 positions matching TRBD2. CDR3 size: 16 residues. The V gene's germline CDR1 is MNHEY and CDR2 SMNVEV (reference sequence). The junction had 6 bases not matched to a gene; V was cut back by 3 bases and J by 2 bases. The CDR3 DNA sequence: TGTGCCAGCAGTTTTAGCGGGAAATACACCTACAATGAGCAGTTCTTC. Encoded protein: CASSFSGKYTYNEQFF.

This clonotype has more than one count but fewer than ten. This chain joins TRBV28 and TRBJ1-2; D is possibly TRBD1 (5 bases). Trimming shortened V by 5 bases and J by 2 bases, and 15 bases separated the two germline ends. Looked up from germline, CDR1 is MDHEN and CDR2 is SYDVKM. The CDR3 runs to 15 residues. CDR3 nucleotides: TGTGCCAGCAGTGGTTCGGACACGAAAAACTATGGCTACACCTTC. Residues: CASSGSDTKNYGYTF.

The chain's CDR3 is CAISAKEAVDEQFF. The CDR3 DNA sequence: TGTGCCATCAGCGCGAAGGAAGCGGTCGATGAGCAGTTCTTC. This chain joins TRBV10-3 and TRBJ2-1; D is possibly TRBD2 (5 bases). Germline CDR1 reads ENHRY; CDR2 reads SYGVKD. V was shortened by 6 bases and J by 8 bases, with 17 bases between the two germline ends. The CDR3 extends over 14 amino acids.

This clonotype was seen only once. The V and J genes are TRBV9 and TRBJ1-6; weak D call: TRBD1 (5 bases). This CDR3 comprises 13 residues. Germline CDR1 SGDLS, CDR2 YYNGEE. Trimming cost V 3 bases and J 10 bases, with 11 bases left between them. The chain's CDR3 is CASSGGGQSPLHF. CDR3 coding DNA: TGTGCCAGCAGCGGCGGAGGACAATCACCCCTCCACTTT. Full variable domain (remainder filled in from reference TRBV9 and TRBJ1-6): DSGVTQTPKHLITATGQRVTLRCSPRSGDLSVYWYQQSLDQGLQFLIQYYNGEERAKGNILERFSAQQFPDLHSELNLSSLELGDSALYFCASSGGGQSPLHFGNGTRLTVT.

For this clonotype: At one boundary the junction diverges from the germline segment, which might be a read error. The CDR3 spells CASSRYPGLAGGPNEQCF. The CDR3 DNA reads TGCGCCAGCAGCCGCTATCCGGGACTAGCGGGAGGGCCTAATGAGCAGTGCTTC. The V and J genes are TRBV4-3 and TRBJ2-1; TRBD2 agrees at 16 bases. The germline V gene encodes CDR1 LGHNA and CDR2 YSLEER. The CDR3 covers 18 residues.

This chain links TRBV28 with TRBJ2-7, with a tentative D call TRBD2 (5 bases). The CDR3 covers 13 residues. Germline assignment: CDR1 MDHEN and CDR2 SYDVKM. The germline V and J ends were trimmed by 7 bases and 6 bases, with 16 bases remaining between them. The CDR3 sequence is CASIMRPGSEQYF. The CDR3 DNA reads TGTGCCAGCATTATGAGGCCGGGGAGCGAGCAGTACTTC. The full variable domain, completed using reference TRBV28 and TRBJ2-7, is DVKVTQSSRYLVKRTGEKVFLECVQDMDHENMFWYRQDPGLGLRLIYFSYDVKMKEKGDIPEGYSVSREKKERFSLILESASTNQTSMYLCASIMRPGSEQYFGPGTRLTVT.